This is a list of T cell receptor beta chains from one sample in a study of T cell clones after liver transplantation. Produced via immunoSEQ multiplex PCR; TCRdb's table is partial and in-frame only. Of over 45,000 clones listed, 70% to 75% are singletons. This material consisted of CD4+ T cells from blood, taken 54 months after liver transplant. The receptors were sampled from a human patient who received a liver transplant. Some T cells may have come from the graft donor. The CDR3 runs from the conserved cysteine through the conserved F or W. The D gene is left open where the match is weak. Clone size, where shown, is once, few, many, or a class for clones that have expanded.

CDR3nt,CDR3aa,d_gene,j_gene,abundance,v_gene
TGTGCCAGCAGTTTTACTATTAACACCGGGGAGCTGTTTTTT,CASSFTINTGELFF,-,TRBJ2-2,once,TRBV27
TGTGCCAGCAGCGTGGGACAGGGGGTAGAAGGCTACACCTTC,CASSVGQGVEGYTF,TRBD1,TRBJ1-2,once,TRBV5-4
TGTGCCAGCAGTTACTCCCAGGGGGCAAACACCTTC,CASSYSQGANTF,TRBD1,TRBJ1-2,-,TRBV6-5
TGTGCCAGCAGTCGGGTAAACTATGGCTACACCTTC,CASSRVNYGYTF,-,TRBJ1-2,-,TRBV2
TGTGCCAGCAGTTCCAGGGGGACAACTAATGAAAAACTGTTTTTT,CASSSRGTTNEKLFF,TRBD1,TRBJ1-4,-,TRBV7-6
TGTGCCAGCTCACCATCGGCAGTTAACACCGGGGAGCTGTTTTTT,CASSPSAVNTGELFF,-,TRBJ2-2,-,TRBV18
TGTGCCAGCAGCTTCTCCCGACTAGCGGGGGGAGATACGCAGTATTTT,CASSFSRLAGGDTQYF,TRBD2,TRBJ2-3,-,TRBV13
TGCGCCAGCAGCTTGGGCGGGACAGTTGGGGACTCCTATAATTCACCCCTCCACTTT,CASSLGGTVGDSYNSPLHF,TRBD1,TRBJ1-6,-,TRBV5-1
TGTGCCAGCAGCTTAGCACAGAACTACGAGCAGTACTTC,CASSLAQNYEQYF,-,TRBJ2-7,-,TRBV11-1
TGTGCCAGCAGTTTAGGGGGGGCACCAACCTACGAGCAGTACTTC,CASSLGGAPTYEQYF,-,TRBJ2-7,once,TRBV28
TGTGCCAGCAGTGGGACAGGTGGATTTGAGCAGTTCTTC,CASSGTGGFEQFF,TRBD1,TRBJ2-1,-,TRBV2
TGTGCCAGTAAGACCTCCCAAGGACAGATCAGCTCCTATAATTCACCCCTCCACTTT,CASKTSQGQISSYNSPLHF,-,TRBJ1-6,many,TRBV19